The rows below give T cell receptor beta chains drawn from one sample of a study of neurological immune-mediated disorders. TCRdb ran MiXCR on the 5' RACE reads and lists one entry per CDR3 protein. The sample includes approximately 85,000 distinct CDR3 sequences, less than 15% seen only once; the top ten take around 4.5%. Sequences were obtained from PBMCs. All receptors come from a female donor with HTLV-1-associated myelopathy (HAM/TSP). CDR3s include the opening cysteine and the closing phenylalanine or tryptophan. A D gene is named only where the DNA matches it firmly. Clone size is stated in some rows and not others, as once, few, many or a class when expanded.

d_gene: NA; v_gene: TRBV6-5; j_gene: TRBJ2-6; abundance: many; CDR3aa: CASRRSGANVLTF; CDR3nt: TGTGCCAGCAGGCGCTCTGGGGCCAACGTCCTGACTTTC
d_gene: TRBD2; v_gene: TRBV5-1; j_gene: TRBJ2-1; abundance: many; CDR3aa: CASSLVAGGRDEQFF; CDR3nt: TGCGCCAGCAGCTTGGTTGCGGGGGGGCGTGATGAGCAGTTCTTC
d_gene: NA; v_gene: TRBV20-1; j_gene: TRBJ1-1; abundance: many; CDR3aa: CSARSPLRAFDRNTEAFF; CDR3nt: TGCAGTGCCAGAAGCCCGCTCAGGGCTTTTGACAGGAACACTGAAGCTTTCTTT
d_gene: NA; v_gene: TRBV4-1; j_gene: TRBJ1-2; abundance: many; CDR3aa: CASSQRPEGVYGYTF; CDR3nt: TGCGCCAGCAGCCAAAGGCCAGAAGGGGTCTATGGCTACACCTTC
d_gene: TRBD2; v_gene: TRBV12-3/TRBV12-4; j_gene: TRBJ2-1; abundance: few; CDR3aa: CASSLVAGVGEQFF; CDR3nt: TGTGCCAGCAGTTTAGTAGCGGGGGTAGGAGAGCAGTTCTTC
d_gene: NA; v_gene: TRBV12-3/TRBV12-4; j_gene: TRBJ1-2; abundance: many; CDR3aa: CASSFGRDYGYTF; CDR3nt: TGTGCCAGCAGTTTTGGAAGAGACTATGGCTACACCTTC
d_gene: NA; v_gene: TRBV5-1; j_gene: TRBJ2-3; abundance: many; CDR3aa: CASSLGRGGTDTQYF; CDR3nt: TGCGCCAGCAGCTTGGGCAGGGGAGGCACAGATACGCAGTATTTT
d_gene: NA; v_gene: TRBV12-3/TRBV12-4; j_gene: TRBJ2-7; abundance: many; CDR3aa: CASGRRAYEQYF; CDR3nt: TGTGCCAGCGGGCGTCGGGCCTACGAGCAGTACTTC
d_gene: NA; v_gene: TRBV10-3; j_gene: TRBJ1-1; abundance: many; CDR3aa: CAISETPGTVDTEAFF; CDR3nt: TGTGCCATCAGTGAGACCCCCGGGACGGTGGACACTGAAGCTTTCTTT
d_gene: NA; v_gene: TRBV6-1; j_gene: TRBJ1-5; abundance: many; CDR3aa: CASSESWANQPQHF; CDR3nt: TGTGCCAGCAGTGAAAGCTGGGCCAATCAGCCCCAGCATTTT
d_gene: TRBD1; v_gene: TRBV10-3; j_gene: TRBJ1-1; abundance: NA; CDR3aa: CAISRQGGTEAFF; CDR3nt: TGTGCCATCAGTAGACAGGGTGGCACTGAAGCTTTCTTT